These 21 T cell receptor beta chains came from one sample sequenced in a study of blood T cell repertoires in COVID-19. Clones were sequenced by immunoSEQ multiplex PCR, and TCRdb holds only the in-frame ones, with some missing. The table shows roughly 320,000 clones, with approximately 84% occurring only once. Material: PBMCs or T cells enriched from blood (not recorded which). These TCRs come from a man aged 25-40 years who had recovered from COVID-19.

CDR3 in amino acids: CASSQVRGGLGANVLTF. CDR3 nucleotides: TGTGCCAGCAGCCAAGTCCGAGGGGGCCTTGGGGCCAACGTCCTGACTTTC. The chain uses TRBV3-1 (or the pseudogene TRBV3-2) and TRBJ2-6, with 7 bases identical to TRBD1. Germline lookup yields CDR1 LGHDT and CDR2 YNNKEL (reference sequence). The CDR3 totals 17 residues. With 1 base clipped from V and 3 bases from J, the junction kept 6 bases outside the gene matches.

J is TRBJ1-2 and V is TRBV5-1, with 9 bases aligning to TRBD1. The CDR3 is made up of 16 amino acids. V was clipped by 0 bases and J by 8 bases; unmatched bases: 11. Per the germline V gene, CDR1 is SGHRS and CDR2 is YFSETQ. The CDR3 DNA sequence: TGCGCCAGCAGCTTGGAACCCTGGGACAGGGAAGGGGGCTACACCTTC. This translates into CASSLEPWDREGGYTF.

V is TRBV19 and J is TRBJ2-5, with 7 bases lining up with TRBD1. The CDR3 has 14 amino acids. The V and J ends lost 5 bases and 1 base, in that order; junction bases with no gene match: 4. The germline CDR1 and CDR2 sequences are LNHDA and SQIVND (reference sequence). CDR3 bases: TGTGCCAGTAGTTTCGACAGGGTCCAAGAGACCCAGTACTTC. It is translated as CASSFDRVQETQYF.

The V call is TRBV6-5, the J call TRBJ2-7; the match to TRBD1 covers 7 bases. The CDR3 has 14 residues. CDR1 is MNHEY and CDR2 is SVGAGI in the germline V gene. V dropped 6 bases and J dropped 2; count of bases not matched to a gene: 7. The CDR3 nucleotides are TGTGCCAGCAGCTCCGGGACAGCCACCTACGAGCAGTACTTC. It yields the protein CASSSGTATYEQYF.

The chain combines TRBV18 with TRBJ1-6; tentatively, D is TRBD1 (6 bases). CDR3 length equals 17 residues. The V end was cut by 7 bases, the J end by 0 bases, with 16 bases between. Germline loops: CDR1 KGHSH, CDR2 LQKENI. In DNA form, the CDR3 reads TGTGCCAGCTTCGGGGGGCTTTTGAGCTCCTATAATTCACCCCTCCACTTT. Translation gives CASFGGLLSSYNSPLHF.

The chain joins TRBV11-3 to TRBJ1-6, with D hard to call. Trimming removed 1 base at V and 5 bases at J, with 6 bases between. In germline, CDR1 is SGHNT, CDR2 YENEEA. CDR3 length: 14 residues. The CDR3 DNA follows: TGTGCCAGCAGCTTAGTGGGCAATAATTCACCCCTCCACTTT. Amino acids: CASSLVGNNSPLHF.

This chain links TRBV5-6 with TRBJ1-6; D gene ambiguous. The CDR3 loop spans 14 amino acids. Germline V gene lookup returns CDR1 SGHDT and CDR2 YYEEEE. V was shortened by 2 bases and J by 10 bases, with 13 bases between the two germline ends. CDR3 amino acids: CASSFVRGKSPLHF. The CDR3 region has the DNA TGTGCCAGCAGCTTTGTCCGGGGTAAATCACCCCTCCACTTT.

The chain joins TRBV7-8 to TRBJ1-3; maybe TRBD1 (5 bases). CDR3 size: 14 residues. Germline values: CDR1 SGHVS, CDR2 FQNEAQ. V was cut by 4 bases and J by 5 bases, with 12 bases left in between. The DNA of the CDR3 is TGTGCCAGCAGCTCGCAGGGTTTTAGAAACACCATATATTTT. This codes for CASSSQGFRNTIYF. The full variable domain, with the rest looked up from reference TRBV7-8 and TRBJ1-3, is GAGVSQSPRYKVAKRGQDVALRCDPISGHVSLFWYQQALGQGPEFLTYFQNEAQLDKSGLPSDRFFAERPEGSVSTLKIQRTQQEDSAVYLCASSSQGFRNTIYFGEGSWLTVV.

The chain carries TRBV7-4 and TRBJ1-2; tentative D call: TRBD1 (5 bases). The CDR3 covers 15 residues. With 5 bases removed from V and 0 bases from J, the gap between germline ends came to 13 bases. Looked up from germline, CDR1 is SGHVT and CDR2 is SQSDAQ. The CDR3 region is CASSPRQRANYGYTF. DNA for the CDR3: TGTGCCAGCAGCCCCAGACAGCGAGCTAACTATGGCTACACCTTC.

The V gene is TRBV12-3 or TRBV12-4, the J gene TRBJ1-2; TRBD1 is a possible D gene (6 bases). Trimming cost V 8 bases and J 9 bases, with 16 bases left between them. This CDR3 has 12 amino acids. CDR3 nucleotides: TGTGCCAGCGGATACTTACAGGGACGCTACACCTTC. Translating it yields CASGYLQGRYTF.

The V and J genes are TRBV6-5 and TRBJ1-4; a weak D match, TRBD1 (5 bases). Germline V CDR1 and CDR2: MNHEY, SVGAGI. The CDR3 runs 13 residues. The ends were cut back, 5 bases at V and 7 bases at J, with 11 bases in the middle. The CDR3 DNA follows: TGTGCCAGCAGTCAGGGACTCGGTGAAAAACTGTTTTTT. Amino acids: CASSQGLGEKLFF.

J is TRBJ1-1 and V is TRBV4-1, with TRBD1 as a possible D gene (5 bases). Germline lookup yields CDR1 MGHRA and CDR2 YSYEKL. The CDR3 contains 15 residues. V gave up 2 bases and J gave up 2 bases, with 12 bases separating them. The chain's CDR3 is CASSQSGGTNTEAFF. CDR3 in DNA: TGCGCCAGCAGCCAATCGGGGGGGACTAACACTGAAGCTTTCTTT.

The rearrangement uses TRBV5-1 and TRBJ2-5, with D maybe TRBD2 (5 bases). The CDR3 is 16 residues long. V shed 0 bases and J shed 2 bases, with 14 bases lying between them. Germline V gives CDR1 SGHRS, CDR2 YFSETQ. The CDR3 sequence: CASSLGLGLGQETQYF. DNA for the CDR3: TGCGCCAGCAGCTTGGGACTCGGACTGGGACAAGAGACCCAGTACTTC.

The V call is TRBV4-1, the J call TRBJ1-5; TRBD1 matches at 9 bases. Unmatched junction bases numbered 8, after V lost 4 bases and J lost 7 bases. This CDR3 contains 15 residues. CDR1 MGHRA and CDR2 YSYEKL come from the germline V gene. CDR3 DNA: TGCGCCAGCAGCCGGGAGAGGACAGGGGACCAGCCCCAGCATTTT. Its translation is CASSRERTGDQPQHF.

V gene TRBV11-2 combines with J gene TRBJ2-7; 8 nucleotides align to TRBD2. CDR1 and CDR2 (germline): SGHAT, FQNNGV. The CDR3 length is 15 residues. The V and J ends lost 0 bases and 0 bases, in that order; junction bases with no gene match: 1. This chain's CDR3 is CASSLETSGSYEQYF. CDR3 nucleotides: TGTGCCAGCAGCTTAGAAACTAGCGGCTCCTACGAGCAGTACTTC.

V gene TRBV7-8 combines with J gene TRBJ2-3, with TRBD2 matching 11 bases. CDR3 length: 16 amino acids. CDR1 SGHVS and CDR2 FQNEAQ come from the germline V gene. Losses at the gene ends were 5 bases for V and 0 bases for J; bases not matched to a gene: 4. CDR3 DNA: TGTGCCAGCAGCCCCCGGACTAGCGGGAGCACAGATACGCAGTATTTT. It yields the protein CASSPRTSGSTDTQYF.

In its sample, this clone was seen once. CDR3 nucleotide sequence: TGTGCCAGTAGTTTTAGGCGGTCGTACGAGCAGTACTTC. Translation: CASSFRRSYEQYF. The chain employs TRBV19 and TRBJ2-7; D gene uncertain. CDR3 length: 13 amino acids. Germline V gives CDR1 LNHDA, CDR2 SQIVND (reference sequence). Trimming left V 5 bases short and J 4 bases short, with 12 bases between.

The V and J genes are TRBV11-2 and TRBJ1-4, with unresolved D. Trimming stripped 1 base from V and 0 bases from J, with 6 bases between. This CDR3 is 15 amino acids long. Per the germline V gene, CDR1 is SGHAT and CDR2 is FQNNGV. The CDR3 protein is CASSLGRATNEKLFF. The CDR3 bases are TGTGCCAGCAGCTTAGGGAGAGCAACTAATGAAAAACTGTTTTTT.

The chain is built from TRBV19 and TRBJ2-7; D is perhaps TRBD1 (6 bases). The germline gives CDR1 LNHDA, CDR2 SQIVND (reference sequence). Trimming removed 5 bases from V and 3 bases from J, with 11 bases in between. This CDR3 has 13 residues. CDR3 in amino acids: CASSSGTYYEQYF. DNA for the CDR3: TGTGCCAGTAGTTCCGGGACATACTACGAGCAGTACTTC.

Regarding this clone: The sample has other DNA sequences that encode this CDR3 too. The genes are TRBV2 and TRBJ1-4, with D possibly being TRBD1 (6 bases). The germline CDR1 and CDR2 sequences are SNHLY and FYNNEI. CDR3 length: 14 residues. With 4 bases removed from V and 8 bases from J, the gap between germline ends came to 14 bases. The CDR3 sequence is CASSVGRGNEKLFF. The CDR3 DNA reads as TGTGCCAGCAGTGTTGGCAGGGGTAACGAAAAACTGTTTTTT.

The chain is built from TRBV5-8 and TRBJ2-1, with 10 bases that match TRBD1. The CDR3 consists of 16 residues. Trimming removed 0 bases from V and 7 bases from J; junction bases left unmatched: 7. Germline V gene lookup returns CDR1 SGHTS and CDR2 YDEGEE. CDR3 sequence (DNA): TGTGCCAGCAGCTTGGCTCACGGGACAGGGGTTAATGAGCAGTTCTTC. Residues: CASSLAHGTGVNEQFF.